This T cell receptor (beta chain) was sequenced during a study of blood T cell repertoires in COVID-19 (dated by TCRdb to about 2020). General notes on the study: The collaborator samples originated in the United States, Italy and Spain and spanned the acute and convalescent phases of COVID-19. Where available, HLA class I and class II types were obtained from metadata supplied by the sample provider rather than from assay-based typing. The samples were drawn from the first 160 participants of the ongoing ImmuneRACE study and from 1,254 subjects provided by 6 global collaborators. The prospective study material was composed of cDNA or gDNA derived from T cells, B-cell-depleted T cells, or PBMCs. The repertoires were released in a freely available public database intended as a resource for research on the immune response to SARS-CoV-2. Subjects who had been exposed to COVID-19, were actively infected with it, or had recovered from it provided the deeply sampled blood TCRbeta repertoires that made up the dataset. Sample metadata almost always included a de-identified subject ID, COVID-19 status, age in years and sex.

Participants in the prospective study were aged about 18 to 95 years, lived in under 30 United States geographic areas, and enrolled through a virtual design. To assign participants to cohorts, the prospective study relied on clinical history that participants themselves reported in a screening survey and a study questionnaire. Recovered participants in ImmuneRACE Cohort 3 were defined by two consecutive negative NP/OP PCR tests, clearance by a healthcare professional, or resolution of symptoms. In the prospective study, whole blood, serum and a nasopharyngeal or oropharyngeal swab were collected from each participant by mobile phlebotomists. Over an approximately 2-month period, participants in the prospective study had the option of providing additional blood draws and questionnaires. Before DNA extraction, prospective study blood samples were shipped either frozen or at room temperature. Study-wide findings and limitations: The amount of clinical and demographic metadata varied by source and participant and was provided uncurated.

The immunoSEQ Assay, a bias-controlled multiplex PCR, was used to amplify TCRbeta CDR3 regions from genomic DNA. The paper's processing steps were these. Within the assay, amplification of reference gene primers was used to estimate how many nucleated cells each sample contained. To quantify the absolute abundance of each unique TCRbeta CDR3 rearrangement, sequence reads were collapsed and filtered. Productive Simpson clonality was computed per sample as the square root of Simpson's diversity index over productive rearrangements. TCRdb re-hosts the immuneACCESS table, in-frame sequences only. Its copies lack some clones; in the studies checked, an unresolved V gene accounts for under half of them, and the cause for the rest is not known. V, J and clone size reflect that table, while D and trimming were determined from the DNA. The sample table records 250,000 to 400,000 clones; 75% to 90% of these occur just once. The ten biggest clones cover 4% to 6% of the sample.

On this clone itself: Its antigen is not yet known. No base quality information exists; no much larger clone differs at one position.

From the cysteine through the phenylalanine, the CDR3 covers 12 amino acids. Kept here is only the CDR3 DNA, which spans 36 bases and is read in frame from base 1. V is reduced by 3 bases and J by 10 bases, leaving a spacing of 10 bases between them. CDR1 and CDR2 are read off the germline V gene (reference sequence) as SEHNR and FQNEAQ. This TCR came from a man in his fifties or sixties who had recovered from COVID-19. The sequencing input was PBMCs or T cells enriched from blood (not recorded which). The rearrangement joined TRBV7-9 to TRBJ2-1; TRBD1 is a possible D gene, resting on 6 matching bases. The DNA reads TGTGCCAGCAGCTTTGAGAGGGGGGAGCAGTTCTTC. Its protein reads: CASSFERGEQFF.